Below, 29 T cell receptor beta chains from the same sample are listed, as sequenced in a study of T cells in Graves' hyperthyroidism and ophthalmopathy. The source material, RNA transcripts, was used to amplify TCR beta CDR3 regions. First-round RT-PCR of the TCR CDR3 relied on the HTBI primer set. TCRdb recomputed calls from the multiplex PCR reads with MiXCR, one row per CDR3 protein. The sample has 480,000 or so distinct CDR3 sequences, approximately 14% seen once; the top ten hold 15% to 20%. Sequencing was carried out using blood. The receptors originated from a woman aged 18 to 35 with Graves' hyperthyroidism.

This clonotype has at least ten counts. The rearrangement joins TRBV12-3 or TRBV12-4 to TRBJ2-2; D may be TRBD1 (6 bases). CDR3 length: 16 residues. With 6 bases removed from V and 0 bases from J, the gap between germline ends came to 14 bases. The CDR3 sequence is CASRSYRDSNTGELFF. CDR3 coding DNA: TGTGCCAGCAGGAGTTACAGGGATTCGAACACCGGGGAGCTGTTTTTT.

A few counts support this clonotype. The chain links TRBV4-2 to TRBJ2-3; the D gene is possibly TRBD2 (5 bases). Germline assignment: CDR1 LGHNA and CDR2 YNFKEQ. The CDR3 is made up of 19 amino acids. Trimming took off 0 bases at V and 1 base at J, with 20 bases between the two ends. The CDR3, as DNA: TGTGCCAGCAGCCAAGATCCAGTGACCCAGTGGGGAGGCACAGATACGCAGTATTTT. This sequence encodes CASSQDPVTQWGGTDTQYF.

This clonotype was counted many times. The gene calls are TRBV20-1 and TRBJ1-6; 8 bases align to TRBD1. The CDR3 covers 14 residues. Germline V gene data show CDR1 as DFQATT and CDR2 as SNEGSKA (reference sequence). Trimming removed 3 bases from V and 6 bases from J; junction bases left unmatched: 4. CDR3 loop: CSASRDRLNSPLHF. CDR3 bases: TGCAGTGCTAGCCGGGACAGGCTTAATTCACCCCTCCACTTT.

This clonotype was detected many times. This rearrangement joins TRBV7-3 to TRBJ2-5; TRBD2 matches at 7 bases. CDR3 length: 14 residues. CDR1 and CDR2 (germline): SGHTA, FQGTGA. Trimming cost V 4 bases and J 5 bases; bases outside gene matches: 7. For the CDR3, the DNA is TGTGCCAGCAGCTCACTCGGGGGGTTGGAGACCCAGTACTTC. This codes for CASSSLGGLETQYF.

The CDR3 nucleotides are TGTGCCAGCAAGACAGGGAGGTACGAGCAGTACTTC. Its protein is CASKTGRYEQYF. This rearrangement joins TRBV6-1 to TRBJ2-7, with D perhaps TRBD1 (7 bases). The CDR3 contains 12 residues. The ends were cut back, 7 bases at V and 4 bases at J, with 11 bases in the middle. Germline V gene sequence: CDR1 MNHNS, CDR2 SASEGT.

This clonotype was seen ten or more times. The chain links TRBV6-1 to TRBJ2-6; D may be TRBD1 or TRBD2 (6 bases each). V was clipped by 8 bases and J by 2 bases, with 13 bases between them. The CDR3 loop spans 15 amino acids. Germline V gene lookup returns CDR1 MNHNS and CDR2 SASEGT. The CDR3 DNA reads as TGTGCCAGCTCCTTTGGGGGGCCTGGGGCCAACGTCCTGACTTTC. This codes for CASSFGGPGANVLTF.

Comment on this clonotype: An end of the junction differs from the germline gene, which may be a read error. This sequence joins TRBV12-3 or TRBV12-4 and TRBJ2-5; 7 bases line up with TRBD2. CDR3 length: 13 amino acids. The DNA for the CDR3 is TGTGCTAGCAGTTTCGCGGGAGAAGAGATCCAGTACTTC. Translating gives CASSFAGEEIQYF.

The chain uses TRBV5-6 and TRBJ2-7, with D possibly matching TRBD2 (6 bases). CDR3 length: 15 residues. CDR1 SGHDT and CDR2 YYEEEE come from the germline V gene. V was cut by 1 base and J by 7 bases, with 18 bases left in between. The chain's CDR3 is CASSLIGGSDWEQYF. Written as DNA, the CDR3 is TGTGCCAGCAGCTTGATTGGGGGGAGTGATTGGGAGCAGTACTTC. Full variable domain (remainder filled in from reference TRBV5-6 and TRBJ2-7): DAGVTQSPTHLIKTRGQQVTLRCSPKSGHDTVSWYQQALGQGPQFIFQYYEEEERQRGNFPDRFSGHQFPNYSSELNVNALLLGDSALYLCASSLIGGSDWEQYFGPGTRLTVT.

The chain is built from TRBV7-8 and TRBJ2-2; D call uncertain. Deletions cut 6 bases from V and 1 base from J, with 12 bases between. Germline CDR1 reads SGHVS; CDR2 reads FQNEAQ. This CDR3 comprises 15 residues. The CDR3 bases are TGTGCCAGCAGAACACCGGAGCGGAACACCGGGGAGCTGTTTTTT. Amino acids: CASRTPERNTGELFF. The variable domain in full, completed from reference TRBV7-8 and TRBJ2-2, reads GAGVSQSPRYKVAKRGQDVALRCDPISGHVSLFWYQQALGQGPEFLTYFQNEAQLDKSGLPSDRFFAERPEGSVSTLKIQRTQQEDSAVYLCASRTPERNTGELFFGEGSRLTVL.

This clonotype showed up many times. The gene calls are TRBV12-3 or TRBV12-4 and TRBJ2-2; unclear D gene. This CDR3 comprises 15 residues. The V end lost 6 bases, the J end lost 2 bases, and 13 bases lay between the germline ends. DNA for the CDR3: TGTGCCAGCAGCGACCCGTTTGTTAACACCGGGGAGCTGTTTTTT. Translation gives CASSDPFVNTGELFF.

The rearrangement links TRBV4-2 to TRBJ2-5; either TRBD1 or TRBD2 may fit D (8 bases each). Germline CDR1 reads LGHNA; CDR2 reads YNFKEQ. The CDR3 sequence is 16 residues long. The V end was cut by 2 bases, the J end by 4 bases, with 17 bases between. In nucleotides, the CDR3 is TGTGCCAGCAGCCAAATCCAGGGGGCGGGAGGAGAGACCCAGTACTTC. The encoded protein is CASSQIQGAGGETQYF.

The rearrangement uses TRBV24-1 and TRBJ2-1; perhaps D is TRBD1 or TRBD2 (6 bases each). Trimming stripped 9 bases from V and 9 bases from J, with 20 bases between. Germline assignment: CDR1 KGHDR and CDR2 SFDVKD. This CDR3 comprises 14 residues. CDR3 DNA: TGTGCCACCCCATATCCGGGGGCGCGCGGTGAGCAGTTCTTC. Its protein product is CATPYPGARGEQFF.

This clonotype was detected ten times or more. The rearrangement uses TRBV12-5 and TRBJ2-3, with 9 bases aligning to TRBD2. V gave up 7 bases and J gave up 4 bases; unmatched junction bases: 9. The CDR3 is 15 residues long. Germline assignment: CDR1 LGHNT and CDR2 FRNRAP. Here the CDR3 reads CASVSLAGDPDTQYF. The CDR3 DNA follows: TGTGCTAGTGTCTCCTTAGCGGGAGACCCAGATACGCAGTATTTT.

This clonotype appeared many times. The rearrangement uses TRBV7-6 and TRBJ2-1, with D uncertain. The CDR3 runs to 15 residues. V lost 5 bases and J lost 0, with 11 bases in between. Germline CDR1 reads SGHVS; CDR2 reads FNYEAQ. CDR3 residues: CASSRVSSSYNEQFF. CDR3 nucleotides: TGTGCCAGCAGCCGCGTGTCGAGCTCCTACAATGAGCAGTTCTTC.

This clonotype occurred many times. The rearrangement uses TRBV24-1 and TRBJ2-1; no definite D call. CDR3 length equals 14 residues. Germline V gives CDR1 KGHDR, CDR2 SFDVKD. Trimming removed 1 base at V and 4 bases at J, with 7 bases between. The CDR3 region has the DNA TGTGCCACCAGTGATTTCGCCAGGTACAATGAGCAGTTCTTC. Translating it yields CATSDFARYNEQFF.

As concerns this clonotype: Likely a read error: the CDR3 ends without its conserved phenylalanine or tryptophan. The rearrangement links TRBV11-1 to TRBJ1-1; D call uncertain. Germline CDR1 is SGHAT and CDR2 is FQDESV (reference sequence). The CDR3 length is 15 residues. The V and J ends lost 2 bases and 3 bases respectively, with 13 bases between them. The CDR3 DNA reads as TGTGCCAGCAGCTTATCCCCCCTTGCGGACACTGAAGCTTTCCTT. The encoded protein is CASSLSPLADTEAFL.

This clonotype occurred many times. This chain joins TRBV7-6 and TRBJ2-5; TRBD2 aligns across 7 bases. The CDR3 is made up of 17 amino acids. Germline V gene data show CDR1 as SGHVS and CDR2 as FNYEAQ. V lost 1 base, J lost 0 bases, and 8 bases stayed unmatched. The chain's CDR3 is CASSLGSREPYQETQYF. The CDR3 DNA is TGTGCCAGCAGCTTAGGCTCGCGGGAGCCCTACCAAGAGACCCAGTACTTC.

This clonotype was detected many times. CDR3 nucleotides: TGTGCCAGCAGCCAAGTCAACGGTGGCACTGAAGCTTTCTTT. Its protein is CASSQVNGGTEAFF. The chain combines TRBV3-1 with TRBJ1-1; D is unresolved. The CDR3 is 14 amino acids. Germline CDR1 LGHDT, CDR2 YNNKEL (reference sequence). Trimming left V 1 base short and J 4 bases short, with 10 bases between.

This clonotype was picked up many times. This CDR3 reads CASSRTGTANQPQHF. The CDR3 region has the DNA TGTGCCAGCAGTAGAACCGGGACAGCAAATCAGCCCCAGCATTTT. This chain uses TRBV12-3 or TRBV12-4 with TRBJ1-5, with TRBD1 matching 7 bases. The CDR3 sequence is 15 residues long. V was clipped by 5 bases and J by 4 bases; unmatched bases: 8.

This clonotype was picked up many times. The chain combines TRBV28 with TRBJ2-1, with TRBD2 identical over 9 bases. The CDR3 totals 16 residues. The junction had 13 bases not matched to a gene; V was cut back by 5 bases and J by 8 bases. Germline V lookup: CDR1 MDHEN, CDR2 SYDVKM. CDR3 coding DNA: TGTGCCAGCAGTCCCCATAGCGGGAGTAGGATGTATGAGCAGTTCTTC. The encoded protein is CASSPHSGSRMYEQFF.

In this sample, this clonotype turned up many times. V and J are TRBV24-1 and TRBJ1-1; D uncertain. The CDR3 is 14 residues long. In germline, CDR1 is KGHDR, CDR2 SFDVKD. Trimming stripped 4 bases from V and 0 bases from J, with 8 bases between. CDR3 sequence: CATSERVMNTEAFF. The CDR3 nucleotides are TGTGCCACCAGTGAGAGGGTCATGAACACTGAAGCTTTCTTT.

This clonotype has only a few counts. The chain recombines TRBV12-5 with TRBJ1-1; TRBD1 is a possible D gene (6 bases). The CDR3 is 14 residues long. Germline-derived CDR1 and CDR2 are LGHNT and FRNRAP. V dropped 5 bases and J dropped 3 bases, with 13 bases sitting between them. In DNA, the CDR3 is TGTGCTAGTGGTGCCACAGGGATTGACACTGAAGCTTTCTTT. It encodes CASGATGIDTEAFF.

The chain uses TRBV19 and TRBJ1-5, with D tentatively TRBD1 (5 bases). The CDR3 extends over 17 amino acids. V lost 7 bases, J lost 1 base, and 20 bases lay in between. Germline V gene lookup returns CDR1 LNHDA and CDR2 SQIVND (reference sequence). CDR3 nucleotide sequence: TGTGCCAGTAAGGGGCGCAGGACGGAAATAAGCAATCAGCCCCAGCATTTT. Its translation: CASKGRRTEISNQPQHF.

This clonotype was detected a few times. The chain has TRBV6-5 and TRBJ2-1, with D possibly called TRBD1 or TRBD2 (6 bases each). Germline V gene sequence: CDR1 MNHEY, CDR2 SVGAGI. V was clipped by 2 bases and J by 7 bases, with 21 bases between them. The CDR3 spans 17 residues. DNA of the CDR3: TGTGCCAGCAGTTACACCTTGGGGGGCTCAACGATAAATGAGCAGTTCTTC. This gives the protein CASSYTLGGSTINEQFF.

In this sample, this clonotype turned up many times. The chain has TRBV18 and TRBJ2-3; a weak D match, TRBD2 (6 bases). Germline-derived CDR1 and CDR2 are KGHSH and LQKENI. Trimming shortened V by 2 bases and J by 6 bases, and 15 bases separated the two germline ends. The CDR3 runs 15 residues. The CDR3 sequence: CASSPSRGGLDTQYF. DNA of the CDR3: TGTGCCAGCTCACCATCCCGGGGAGGACTGGATACGCAGTATTTT.

This clonotype was counted ten times or more. CDR3 region: CASSSSGRSDTQYF. Here the CDR3 DNA reads TGTGCCAGCAGTTCTAGCGGGAGGTCCGATACGCAGTATTTT. The chain has TRBV9 and TRBJ2-3; 11 nucleotides line up with TRBD2. The V segment lost 5 bases and the J segment 6 bases; nucleotides outside the gene matches: 5. Germline V gene data show CDR1 as SGDLS and CDR2 as YYNGEE. This CDR3 is 14 amino acids long. Drawing the rest from reference TRBV9 and TRBJ2-3, the complete variable domain is DSGVTQTPKHLITATGQRVTLRCSPRSGDLSVYWYQQSLDQGLQFLIQYYNGEERAKGNILERFSAQQFPDLHSELNLSSLELGDSALYFCASSSSGRSDTQYFGPGTRLTVL.

This clonotype was counted at least ten times. This sequence joins TRBV11-3 and TRBJ2-1; weak D call: TRBD1 (6 bases). The CDR3 contains 16 residues. The germline V gene has CDR1 SGHNT and CDR2 YENEEA. V lost 5 bases, J lost 0 bases, and 14 bases lay in between. This CDR3 reads CASSPKGTSSYNEQFF. In DNA form, the CDR3 reads TGTGCCAGCAGCCCAAAGGGGACATCCTCCTACAATGAGCAGTTCTTC.

In this sample, this clonotype turned up a few times. This chain uses TRBV7-3 with TRBJ2-1; weak D call: TRBD1 (6 bases). Deletions cut 4 bases from V and 6 bases from J, with 10 bases between. This CDR3 spans 13 amino acids. Germline CDR1 SGHTA, CDR2 FQGTGA. CDR3 region: CASSSRQANEQFF. For the CDR3, the DNA is TGTGCCAGCAGCTCCCGACAGGCCAATGAGCAGTTCTTC.

At least ten counts were recorded for this clonotype. The gene calls are TRBV19 and TRBJ2-2; no clear D gene. The V and J ends lost 2 bases and 7 bases respectively, with 5 bases between them. This CDR3 has 12 residues. Germline V CDR1 and CDR2: LNHDA, SQIVND (reference sequence). CDR3 amino acids: CASSITLGELFF. DNA for the CDR3: TGTGCCAGTAGTATAACACTCGGGGAGCTGTTTTTT.